The clone carrying this T cell receptor beta chain was observed many times. Its antigen is unknown. These data come from a study of identical twins. Study-level points and caveats: Those out-of-frame alpha sequences shared by twins showed an excess of low generation probability. Abundant beta clonotypes from cord blood bore fewer insertions; memory repertoires lacked this pattern.

TCRdb re-analysed the 5' RACE reads in MiXCR, keeping a single row per CDR3 protein. The profile shows 500,000 to 650,000 distinct CDR3 sequences, 7.1% of them singletons. This CDR3 is built from 15 residues. Trimming at V came to 6 bases and at J to 2 bases, leaving 6 bases not matched to a gene. The same specimen was also included in a second study, on yellow fever vaccine responses in identical twins.

This clonotype was sampled from a woman between 18 and 30 years old in good health. The sequenced sample was PBMCs. The chain is built from TRBV12-3 or TRBV12-4 and TRBJ2-7; 11 nucleotides match TRBD2. The CDR3 sequence: CASRLAGGIPYEQYF. DNA of the CDR3: TGTGCCAGCAGGCTAGCGGGAGGCATCCCCTACGAGCAGTACTTC.